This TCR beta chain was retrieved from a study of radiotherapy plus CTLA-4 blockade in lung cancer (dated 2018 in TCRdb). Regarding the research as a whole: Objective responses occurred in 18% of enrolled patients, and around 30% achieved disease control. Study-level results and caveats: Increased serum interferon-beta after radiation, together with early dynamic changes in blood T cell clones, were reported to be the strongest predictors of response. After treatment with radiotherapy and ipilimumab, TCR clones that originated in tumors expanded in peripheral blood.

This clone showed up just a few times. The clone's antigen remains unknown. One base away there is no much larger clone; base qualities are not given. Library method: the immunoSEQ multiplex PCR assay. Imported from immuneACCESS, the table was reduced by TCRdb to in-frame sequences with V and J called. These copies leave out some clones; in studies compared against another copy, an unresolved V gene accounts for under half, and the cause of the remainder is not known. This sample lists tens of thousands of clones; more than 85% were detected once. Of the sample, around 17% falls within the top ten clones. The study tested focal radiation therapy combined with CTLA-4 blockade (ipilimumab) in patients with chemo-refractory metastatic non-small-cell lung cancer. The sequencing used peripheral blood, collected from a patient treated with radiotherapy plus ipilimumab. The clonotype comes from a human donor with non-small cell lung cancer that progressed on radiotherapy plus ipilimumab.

The CDR3 has the sequence CASSVSPTVEEAFF. At the DNA level, the sequence is TGTGCCAGCAGCGTATCCCCTACGGTTGAAGAAGCTTTCTTT. The V and J genes are TRBV9 and TRBJ1-1, with the D gene uncertain. V is clipped by 1 base and J by 8 bases, and the sequence between their germline boundaries is 15 bases long. The germline V gene gives CDR1 as SGDLS and CDR2 as YYNGEE. The cysteine opens and the phenylalanine closes a CDR3 of 14 amino acids. The retained sequence is limited to the CDR3, 42 bases, with the frame set at the first base. With the portions outside the CDR3 filled from the reference TRBV9 and TRBJ1-1 genes, the complete variable region becomes DSGVTQTPKHLITATGQRVTLRCSPRSGDLSVYWYQQSLDQGLQFLIQYYNGEERAKGNILERFSAQQFPDLHSELNLSSLELGDSALYFCASSVSPTVEEAFFGQGTRLTVV.